The rows below give T cell receptor beta chains drawn from one sample of a study of T cell responses to AZD1222 COVID-19 vaccine. Only in-frame clones appear in the TCRdb table, and some are missing; sequencing was by immunoSEQ multiplex PCR. The sample includes roughly 180,000 clones, over 80% of them seen just once. The sequencing here drew on peripheral blood, taken 28 days after the second dose of the MenACWY control vaccine. The receptors derive from an adult who received the MenACWY meningococcal vaccine as a control. Each CDR3 is given with its conserved first and last residue. The D gene is left open where the match is weak. Where a row states a size, it is once, few, many or the class of an expanded clone; other rows omit it.

clone_size: -
cdr3_length: 14
d_call: -
v_call: TRBV7-2
j_call: TRBJ1-4
cdr3_aa: CASSLEGWGEKLFF
cdr3_nt: TGTGCCAGCTCCCTCGAGGGATGGGGTGAAAAACTGTTTTTT

clone_size: once
cdr3_length: 13
d_call: -
v_call: TRBV5-4
j_call: TRBJ2-5
cdr3_aa: CASSLDHGETQYF
cdr3_nt: TGTGCCAGCAGCTTGGACCATGGAGAGACCCAGTACTTC

clone_size: -
cdr3_length: 16
d_call: -
v_call: TRBV5-1
j_call: TRBJ1-4
cdr3_aa: CASSLGSGSANEKLFF
cdr3_nt: TGCGCCAGCAGCTTGGGGTCGGGGAGCGCTAATGAAAAACTGTTTTTT

clone_size: -
cdr3_length: 13
d_call: -
v_call: TRBV30
j_call: TRBJ1-1
cdr3_aa: CAWAQGRGTEAFF
cdr3_nt: TGTGCCTGGGCACAGGGCCGGGGGACTGAAGCTTTCTTT

clone_size: -
cdr3_length: 17
d_call: TRBD1
v_call: TRBV4-3
j_call: TRBJ1-1
cdr3_aa: CASSQLPTGTANTEAFF
cdr3_nt: TGCGCCAGCAGCCAACTCCCGACCGGGACAGCGAACACTGAAGCTTTCTTT

clone_size: once
cdr3_length: 14
d_call: -
v_call: TRBV5-4
j_call: TRBJ1-1
cdr3_aa: CASRQGGENTEAFF
cdr3_nt: TGTGCCAGCAGACAGGGTGGGGAGAACACTGAAGCTTTCTTT

clone_size: -
cdr3_length: 14
d_call: -
v_call: TRBV6-5
j_call: TRBJ2-2
cdr3_aa: CASAPEGVSGELFF
cdr3_nt: TGTGCCAGCGCCCCGGAGGGGGTTTCCGGGGAGCTGTTTTTT

clone_size: -
cdr3_length: 12
d_call: -
v_call: TRBV19
j_call: TRBJ2-7
cdr3_aa: CASKGGGYEQYF
cdr3_nt: TGTGCCAGTAAGGGGGGCGGCTACGAGCAGTACTTC

clone_size: -
cdr3_length: 15
d_call: TRBD1
v_call: TRBV30
j_call: TRBJ1-2
cdr3_aa: CASQDWTGLGYGYTF
cdr3_nt: TGTGCCTCCCAAGATTGGACAGGGTTGGGCTATGGCTACACCTTC

clone_size: -
cdr3_length: 16
d_call: -
v_call: TRBV2
j_call: TRBJ2-3
cdr3_aa: CASNLERGGRADTQYF
cdr3_nt: TGTGCCAGCAACCTGGAACGCGGGGGCCGGGCAGATACGCAGTATTTT

clone_size: -
cdr3_length: 12
d_call: -
v_call: TRBV30
j_call: TRBJ1-1
cdr3_aa: CAWTGWRTEAFF
cdr3_nt: TGTGCCTGGACAGGGTGGCGGACTGAAGCTTTCTTT

clone_size: few
cdr3_length: 11
d_call: TRBD1
v_call: TRBV6-5
j_call: TRBJ1-2
cdr3_aa: CASGQGYGYTF
cdr3_nt: TGTGCCAGCGGACAGGGCTATGGCTACACCTTC

clone_size: -
cdr3_length: 15
d_call: -
v_call: TRBV10-2
j_call: TRBJ2-7
cdr3_aa: CASSDFGRGSYEQYF
cdr3_nt: TGCGCCAGCAGTGATTTCGGCAGGGGCTCCTACGAGCAGTACTTC

clone_size: -
cdr3_length: 13
d_call: TRBD1
v_call: TRBV13
j_call: TRBJ1-1
cdr3_aa: CASSGDSSVEAFF
cdr3_nt: TGTGCCAGCAGCGGGGACAGTTCGGTCGAAGCTTTCTTT

clone_size: -
cdr3_length: 13
d_call: -
v_call: TRBV5-1
j_call: TRBJ1-1
cdr3_aa: CASSPGGGTEAFF
cdr3_nt: TGCGCCAGCAGCCCCGGCGGGGGCACTGAAGCTTTCTTT

clone_size: -
cdr3_length: 16
d_call: TRBD1
v_call: TRBV11-1
j_call: TRBJ1-4
cdr3_aa: CASSPGGGTANEKLFF
cdr3_nt: TGTGCCAGCAGCCCAGGAGGCGGGACAGCTAATGAAAAACTGTTTTTT

clone_size: -
cdr3_length: 17
d_call: TRBD1
v_call: TRBV6-8
j_call: TRBJ1-4
cdr3_aa: CASSYVGGGGWEEKLFF
cdr3_nt: TGTGCCAGCAGTTACGTTGGGGGAGGGGGCTGGGAGGAAAAACTGTTTTTT

clone_size: -
cdr3_length: 15
d_call: -
v_call: TRBV7-2
j_call: TRBJ2-2
cdr3_aa: CASSLGGLGTGELFF
cdr3_nt: TGTGCCAGCAGCTTGGGTGGGCTGGGGACCGGGGAGCTGTTTTTT

clone_size: -
cdr3_length: 12
d_call: -
v_call: TRBV29-1
j_call: TRBJ1-1
cdr3_aa: CSVEDTHPRAFF
cdr3_nt: TGCAGCGTTGAAGACACCCACCCGAGGGCTTTCTTT

clone_size: -
cdr3_length: 18
d_call: -
v_call: TRBV19
j_call: TRBJ1-3
cdr3_aa: CASSYSVGGDISGNTIYF
cdr3_nt: TGTGCCAGCTCCTATTCGGTCGGGGGGGACATCTCTGGAAACACCATATATTTT

clone_size: -
cdr3_length: 15
d_call: TRBD2
v_call: TRBV10-3
j_call: TRBJ2-4
cdr3_aa: CAIREAGGLRNIQYF
cdr3_nt: TGTGCCATCAGAGAAGCGGGGGGGCTGAGGAACATTCAGTACTTC

clone_size: -
cdr3_length: 14
d_call: -
v_call: TRBV10-3
j_call: TRBJ1-4
cdr3_aa: CAISESRGSEKLFF
cdr3_nt: TGTGCCATCAGTGAGTCGAGGGGTTCTGAAAAACTGTTTTTT

clone_size: -
cdr3_length: 15
d_call: TRBD1
v_call: TRBV5-1
j_call: TRBJ1-2
cdr3_aa: CASSKEGQGTGGYTF
cdr3_nt: TGCGCCAGCAGCAAAGAGGGACAGGGGACGGGTGGCTACACCTTC

clone_size: -
cdr3_length: 13
d_call: -
v_call: TRBV12-3/TRBV12-4
j_call: TRBJ1-1
cdr3_aa: CASSPDLNTEAFF
cdr3_nt: TGTGCCAGCAGCCCAGACCTGAACACTGAAGCTTTCTTT

clone_size: -
cdr3_length: 15
d_call: TRBD1
v_call: TRBV9
j_call: TRBJ1-3
cdr3_aa: CASSVQTGSGNTIYF
cdr3_nt: TGTGCCAGCAGCGTACAGACAGGGTCTGGAAACACCATATATTTT

clone_size: -
cdr3_length: 14
d_call: -
v_call: TRBV6-2/TRBV6-3
j_call: TRBJ1-1
cdr3_aa: CASSYSRETSEAFF
cdr3_nt: TGTGCCAGCAGTTACTCGCGGGAGACTTCAGAAGCTTTCTTT

clone_size: few
cdr3_length: 12
d_call: TRBD1
v_call: TRBV5-6
j_call: TRBJ2-7
cdr3_aa: CASSLQGYEQYF
cdr3_nt: TGTGCCAGCAGCTTACAGGGGTACGAGCAGTACTTC

clone_size: -
cdr3_length: 17
d_call: TRBD1
v_call: TRBV5-4
j_call: TRBJ1-5
cdr3_aa: CASSLRDRERSNQPQHF
cdr3_nt: TGTGCCAGCAGCTTGAGGGACAGGGAGCGGAGCAATCAGCCCCAGCATTTT

clone_size: -
cdr3_length: 15
d_call: TRBD2
v_call: TRBV6-6
j_call: TRBJ2-1
cdr3_aa: CASSYTRTSVSEQFF
cdr3_nt: TGTGCCAGCAGTTACACGCGGACTAGCGTCAGTGAGCAGTTCTTC

clone_size: -
cdr3_length: 14
d_call: -
v_call: TRBV11-2
j_call: TRBJ2-2
cdr3_aa: CASSSPLVTGELFF
cdr3_nt: TGTGCCAGCAGCTCCCCCCTAGTGACCGGGGAGCTGTTTTTT

clone_size: -
cdr3_length: 12
d_call: -
v_call: TRBV29-1
j_call: TRBJ1-5
cdr3_aa: CSVGEGSQPQHF
cdr3_nt: TGCAGCGTTGGGGAGGGTTCTCAGCCCCAGCATTTT

clone_size: -
cdr3_length: 13
d_call: -
v_call: TRBV12-3/TRBV12-4
j_call: TRBJ2-7
cdr3_aa: CASTLRQGTEQYF
cdr3_nt: TGTGCCAGCACCCTAAGGCAGGGCACCGAGCAGTACTTC

clone_size: few
cdr3_length: 15
d_call: -
v_call: TRBV3-1/TRBV3-2
j_call: TRBJ2-2
cdr3_aa: CASSQAGTNTGELFF
cdr3_nt: TGTGCCAGCAGCCAGGCGGGAACGAACACCGGGGAGCTGTTTTTT

clone_size: -
cdr3_length: 13
d_call: -
v_call: TRBV15
j_call: TRBJ1-1
cdr3_aa: CATSSKGRTEAFF
cdr3_nt: TGTGCCACCAGCTCTAAGGGACGGACTGAAGCTTTCTTT

clone_size: once
cdr3_length: 16
d_call: TRBD1
v_call: TRBV6-6
j_call: TRBJ1-2
cdr3_aa: CASRPADRPTYYAYTF
cdr3_nt: TGTGCCAGCAGACCAGCGGACAGGCCTACATACTATGCCTACACCTTC

clone_size: -
cdr3_length: 16
d_call: TRBD1
v_call: TRBV6-5
j_call: TRBJ2-7
cdr3_aa: CASSYSTGQATYEQYF
cdr3_nt: TGTGCCAGCAGTTACTCGACCGGACAGGCAACCTACGAGCAGTACTTC

clone_size: -
cdr3_length: 16
d_call: -
v_call: TRBV18
j_call: TRBJ1-6
cdr3_aa: CASSPGRESYNSPLHF
cdr3_nt: TGTGCCAGCTCACCGGGCAGGGAGTCCTATAATTCACCCCTCCACTTT

clone_size: -
cdr3_length: 13
d_call: -
v_call: TRBV3-1/TRBV3-2
j_call: TRBJ1-5
cdr3_aa: CASSQMANQPQHF
cdr3_nt: TGTGCCAGCAGCCAAATGGCAAATCAGCCCCAGCATTTT

clone_size: -
cdr3_length: 15
d_call: TRBD1
v_call: TRBV10-3
j_call: TRBJ1-5
cdr3_aa: CAISDEGAGNQPQHF
cdr3_nt: TGTGCCATCAGTGATGAGGGGGCCGGCAATCAGCCCCAGCATTTT

clone_size: -
cdr3_length: 14
d_call: -
v_call: TRBV6-6
j_call: TRBJ1-3
cdr3_aa: CASSYSGSGNTIYF
cdr3_nt: TGTGCCAGCAGTTACTCAGGTTCTGGAAACACCATATATTTT

clone_size: -
cdr3_length: 14
d_call: TRBD1
v_call: TRBV5-5
j_call: TRBJ2-5
cdr3_aa: CASSAGDSSATQYF
cdr3_nt: TGTGCCAGCAGCGCCGGGGACAGCTCGGCGACCCAGTACTTC

clone_size: -
cdr3_length: 13
d_call: -
v_call: TRBV2
j_call: TRBJ1-5
cdr3_aa: CASKGDGNQPQHF
cdr3_nt: TGTGCCAGCAAGGGGGATGGCAATCAGCCCCAGCATTTT

clone_size: -
cdr3_length: 18
d_call: -
v_call: TRBV29-1
j_call: TRBJ2-1
cdr3_aa: CSVGGAGEGGSSYNEQFF
cdr3_nt: TGCAGCGTTGGAGGGGCAGGGGAAGGGGGGAGCTCCTACAATGAGCAGTTCTTC

clone_size: -
cdr3_length: 15
d_call: -
v_call: TRBV4-2
j_call: TRBJ1-5
cdr3_aa: CASSQSVNDNQPQHF
cdr3_nt: TGTGCCAGCAGCCAGTCTGTAAACGACAATCAGCCCCAGCATTTT

clone_size: -
cdr3_length: 11
d_call: -
v_call: TRBV5-6
j_call: TRBJ1-2
cdr3_aa: CASSLGGAHTF
cdr3_nt: TGTGCCAGCAGCCTGGGAGGGGCGCACACCTTC

clone_size: -
cdr3_length: 14
d_call: -
v_call: TRBV21-1
j_call: TRBJ1-1
cdr3_aa: CASSTDRENTEAFF
cdr3_nt: TGTGCCAGCAGCACCGACAGGGAGAACACTGAAGCTTTCTTT

clone_size: -
cdr3_length: 13
d_call: -
v_call: TRBV12-3/TRBV12-4
j_call: TRBJ2-2
cdr3_aa: CASTPGEAGELFF
cdr3_nt: TGTGCCAGCACCCCGGGGGAGGCCGGGGAGCTGTTTTTT

clone_size: -
cdr3_length: 13
d_call: -
v_call: TRBV28
j_call: TRBJ2-5
cdr3_aa: CASSFGSRETQYF
cdr3_nt: TGTGCCAGCAGTTTTGGGAGTAGAGAGACCCAGTACTTC

clone_size: once
cdr3_length: 19
d_call: -
v_call: TRBV7-2
j_call: TRBJ2-1
cdr3_aa: CASRTRPQGRWGSYNEQFF
cdr3_nt: TGTGCCAGCAGGACTAGGCCACAGGGCAGATGGGGCTCCTACAATGAGCAGTTCTTC

clone_size: -
cdr3_length: 12
d_call: -
v_call: TRBV30
j_call: TRBJ2-2
cdr3_aa: CAWSLGGGELFF
cdr3_nt: TGTGCCTGGAGCTTGGGGGGTGGGGAGCTGTTTTTT

clone_size: -
cdr3_length: 15
d_call: TRBD1
v_call: TRBV7-2
j_call: TRBJ2-1
cdr3_aa: CASRVGQAPFNEQFF
cdr3_nt: TGTGCCAGCAGGGTAGGACAGGCCCCTTTCAATGAGCAGTTCTTC

clone_size: -
cdr3_length: 13
d_call: -
v_call: TRBV10-3
j_call: TRBJ2-7
cdr3_aa: CASRGGDSYEQYF
cdr3_nt: TGTGCCTCCCGAGGGGGGGACTCCTACGAGCAGTACTTC

clone_size: -
cdr3_length: 16
d_call: -
v_call: TRBV5-5
j_call: TRBJ1-3
cdr3_aa: CASSLAIGPSGNTIYF
cdr3_nt: TGTGCCAGCAGCTTGGCCATCGGGCCCTCTGGAAACACCATATATTTT